The 13 T cell receptor beta chains listed next were all sequenced from one sample in a study of cytomegalovirus exposure and HLA in healthy donors. Primers for the PCR totalled 60 Vbeta and 13 Jbeta. Assay: immunoSEQ multiplex PCR; the TCRdb copy retains only in-frame clones and omits some. The top ten clones hold about 8% of a sample with 150,000 or so clones, roughly 73% of them seen once. The sequenced sample consisted of PBMCs. The receptors originated from a woman aged 40 to 50 in good health and CMV-seropositive.

The V and J genes are TRBV28 and TRBJ2-7; TRBD2 agrees at 9 bases. Germline values: CDR1 MDHEN, CDR2 SYDVKM. Losses at the gene ends were 2 bases for V and 4 bases for J; bases not matched to a gene: 3. The CDR3 loop spans 14 amino acids. The CDR3: CASSLPSGIYEQYF. Here the CDR3 DNA reads TGTGCCAGCAGTTTACCTAGCGGGATTTACGAGCAGTACTTC.

The genes are TRBV19 and TRBJ2-3, with 12 bases aligning to TRBD2. The germline gives CDR1 LNHDA, CDR2 SQIVND (reference sequence). The CDR3 runs to 17 residues. V dropped 3 bases and J dropped 0; count of bases not matched to a gene: 4. The CDR3 DNA reads TGTGCCAGTAGTATTAAGACTAGCGGGGGTAGCACAGATACGCAGTATTTT. It is translated as CASSIKTSGGSTDTQYF.

J is TRBJ2-3 and V is TRBV2; 7 bases fit TRBD2. Germline V gene data show CDR1 as SNHLY and CDR2 as FYNNEI. This CDR3 comprises 15 residues. The V segment lost 6 bases and the J segment 0 bases; nucleotides outside the gene matches: 6. The CDR3, as DNA: TGTGCCAGCAGACAGACTAGCTCAAGCACAGATACGCAGTATTTT. It translates to CASRQTSSSTDTQYF.

Worth noting for this clone: Its ends do not fully match the called genes, so a read error is possible. The chain employs TRBV7-9 and TRBJ2-7, with TRBD1 matching 10 bases. The CDR3 loop spans 15 amino acids. CDR1 is SEHNR and CDR2 is FQNEAQ in the germline V gene (reference sequence). The chain's CDR3 is CSSSLDRGTTYEQYF. CDR3 DNA: TGTTCCAGCAGCTTGGACAGGGGGACTACCTACGAGCAGTACTTC.

This clone has just a few counts. The chain couples TRBV28 to TRBJ1-1, with D perhaps TRBD1 (6 bases). Trimming stripped 6 bases from V and 1 base from J, with 15 bases between. The germline CDR1 and CDR2 sequences are MDHEN and SYDVKM. The CDR3 is 15 residues long. The CDR3 here is CASSNHQGRNTEAFF. The CDR3 region has the DNA TGTGCCAGCAGCAACCACCAGGGGAGGAACACTGAAGCTTTCTTT.

The chain employs TRBV7-2 and TRBJ2-1; perhaps TRBD2 as D (5 bases). The CDR3 contains 12 residues. The germline V gene encodes CDR1 SGHTA and CDR2 FQGNSA. V dropped 5 bases and J dropped 6 bases, with 8 bases sitting between them. The CDR3: CASSPTSNEQFF. CDR3 in DNA: TGTGCCAGCAGCCCAACTAGCAATGAGCAGTTCTTC.

The genes are TRBV19 and TRBJ2-1; tentative D call: TRBD2 (7 bases). CDR3 size: 12 residues. V was trimmed by 7 bases and J by 9 bases, leaving 13 bases between them. CDR1 and CDR2 (germline): LNHDA, SQIVND (reference sequence). This CDR3 is CASTRGGGEQFF. CDR3 bases: TGTGCCAGTACCCGAGGGGGGGGTGAGCAGTTCTTC.

The V call is TRBV2, the J call TRBJ2-7; 9 bases map to TRBD2. V trimming: 7 bases; J trimming: 1 base; junction bases outside the gene matches: 8. This CDR3 has 15 amino acids. The germline V gene encodes CDR1 SNHLY and CDR2 FYNNEI. CDR3 in DNA: TGTGCCAGCATAAGAGCGGGAGGCCAATCCTACGAGCAGTACTTC. Protein: CASIRAGGQSYEQYF.

V usage is TRBV7-2 and J usage is TRBJ2-1; 12 positions agree with TRBD2. Germline trimming cut 3 bases from V and 6 bases from J; bases unmatched to any gene: 9. The CDR3 extends over 17 amino acids. In germline, CDR1 is SGHTA, CDR2 FQGNSA. CDR3 nucleotides: TGTGCCAGCAGCTTCAGACTAGCGGGAGTAATAACCAATGAGCAGTTCTTC. This encodes CASSFRLAGVITNEQFF.

V usage is TRBV6-5 and J usage is TRBJ2-7; TRBD1 might be the D (7 bases). Trimming stripped 7 bases from V and 2 bases from J, with 15 bases between. CDR3 length: 14 amino acids. The germline V gene encodes CDR1 MNHEY and CDR2 SVGAGI. CDR3: CASNPAGGPYEQYF. The CDR3 DNA reads as TGTGCCAGCAACCCCGCAGGGGGGCCCTACGAGCAGTACTTC.

This clone came up a few times. This chain joins TRBV28 and TRBJ2-7, with 8 bases aligning to TRBD1. V gave up 5 bases and J gave up 0 bases; unmatched junction bases: 12. The CDR3 extends over 17 amino acids. CDR1 MDHEN and CDR2 SYDVKM come from the germline V gene. The CDR3 nucleotides read TGTGCCAGCAGTCTAAATAATCTGGGACAGGTCTCCTACGAGCAGTACTTC. Translating gives CASSLNNLGQVSYEQYF.

V and J are TRBV19 and TRBJ2-4; the D gene is possibly TRBD2 (6 bases). Trimming pared 5 bases from V and 0 bases from J, leaving 23 bases between. Germline CDR1 is LNHDA and CDR2 is SQIVND (reference sequence). The CDR3 extends over 19 amino acids. CDR3 amino acids: CASSSGRIRDLLAKNIQYF. The CDR3 region has the DNA TGTGCCAGTAGTTCAGGACGGATCCGGGACTTACTAGCCAAAAACATTCAGTACTTC.

CDR3: CAISERGQETQYF. DNA of the CDR3: TGTGCCATCAGTGAGAGGGGACAAGAGACCCAGTACTTC. This rearrangement joins TRBV10-3 to TRBJ2-5; weak D call: TRBD1 (5 bases). Germline CDR1 and CDR2: ENHRY and SYGVKD. V gave up 2 bases and J gave up 2 bases, with 6 bases separating them. This CDR3 has 13 amino acids.